What follows are 12 T cell receptor beta chains derived from one specimen sequenced in a study of control samples from healthy donors and cancer patients. Libraries were prepared by immunoSEQ multiplex PCR; TCRdb keeps only in-frame clonotypes and omits some of them. The table lists about 170,000 clones, 91% of them singletons. Sequenced: blood. Source of these receptors: a woman between 25 and 40 years old in good health.

This chain uses TRBV13 with TRBJ1-3; TRBD1 matches 10 bases. CDR3 size: 15 residues. The germline CDR1 and CDR2 sequences are PRHDT and FYEKMQ (reference sequence). The J segment lost 2 bases and the V segment lost 6 bases, leaving 4 bases of the junction unmatched. The CDR3 coding sequence is TGTGCCAGCAGGCGGGACAGGGGAACTGGAAACACCATATATTTT. Translating it yields CASRRDRGTGNTIYF.

J is TRBJ2-7 and V is TRBV12-5; possibly TRBD2 for D (5 bases). V lost 1 base and J 4 bases, leaving 11 bases between the germline ends. Germline V gives CDR1 LGHNT, CDR2 FRNRAP. The CDR3 sequence is 14 residues long. The CDR3 region is CASGLGRSGYEQYF. The CDR3 DNA reads as TGTGCTAGTGGTTTGGGAAGGTCGGGGTACGAGCAGTACTTC.

The J gene is TRBJ1-5, the V gene TRBV5-1; 7 bases are a match to TRBD1. Germline V lookup: CDR1 SGHRS, CDR2 YFSETQ. J was trimmed by 4 bases and V by 2 bases; bases with no gene match: 6. CDR3 length equals 15 residues. CDR3 nucleotides: TGCGCCAGCAGCTTCTGGACAGGACCAAATCAGCCCCAGCATTTT. Residues: CASSFWTGPNQPQHF.

V gene TRBV28 combines with J gene TRBJ1-2; D not certain. V was shortened by 3 bases and J by 5 bases, with 4 bases between the two germline ends. Germline V gene data show CDR1 as MDHEN and CDR2 as SYDVKM. This CDR3 region has 11 residues. The CDR3 sequence: CASSFQYGYTF. DNA of the CDR3: TGTGCCAGCAGTTTCCAGTATGGCTACACCTTC.

With regard to this clone: Other DNA sequences in this sample translate to the same CDR3. This sequence joins TRBV29-1 and TRBJ2-5; 8 bases are a match to TRBD1. CDR3 size: 12 residues. Germline V CDR1 and CDR2: SQVTM, ANQGSEA. V was pared by 6 bases and J by 5 bases, with 5 bases of the junction left unmatched. CDR3 sequence reads: CSVTTGGETQYF. In nucleotides, the CDR3 is TGCAGCGTAACTACAGGGGGGGAGACCCAGTACTTC.

The V call is TRBV9, the J call TRBJ1-4; D remains unclear. Trimming removed 2 bases from V and 4 bases from J, with 6 bases in between. CDR1 and CDR2 (germline): SGDLS, YYNGEE. The CDR3 covers 13 residues. CDR3 DNA sequence: TGTGCCAGCAGCGTCGGCTTTAATGAAAAACTGTTTTTT. Amino acid sequence: CASSVGFNEKLFF.

This clone appeared once. The chain uses TRBV6-5 and TRBJ2-5, with 9 bases aligning to TRBD1. The CDR3 runs to 14 residues. Germline loops: CDR1 MNHEY, CDR2 SVGAGI. The junction had 3 bases not matched to a gene; V was cut back by 6 bases and J by 1 base. In DNA, the CDR3 is TGTGCCAGCAGGGACAGGGGCCTCCAAGAGACCCAGTACTTC. Its protein product is CASRDRGLQETQYF.

Notes on this clone: The same CDR3 can be traced to other DNA sequences in this sample. V gene TRBV5-1 combines with J gene TRBJ1-1; D gene uncertain. V lost 0 bases and J lost 1, with 4 bases in between. Germline V gene lookup returns CDR1 SGHRS and CDR2 YFSETQ. The length of the CDR3 is 13 residues. CDR3 coding DNA: TGCGCCAGCAGCTTGGCCGGGAACACTGAAGCTTTCTTT. Translated, it gives CASSLAGNTEAFF.

The rearrangement links TRBV6-5 to TRBJ1-1, with D uncertain. V was shortened by 0 bases and J by 4 bases, with 6 bases between the two germline ends. The CDR3 covers 13 residues. Germline V gene data show CDR1 as MNHEY and CDR2 as SVGAGI. In nucleotides, the CDR3 is TGTGCCAGCAGTTACTCGAGTACCACTGAAGCTTTCTTT. Protein product: CASSYSSTTEAFF.

This chain connects TRBV19 to TRBJ1-2, with a possible D match to TRBD1 (6 bases). CDR1 LNHDA and CDR2 SQIVND come from the germline V gene (reference sequence). The germline V and J ends were trimmed by 4 bases and 3 bases, with 9 bases remaining between them. The CDR3 sequence is 13 residues long. As DNA, the CDR3 is TGTGCCAGTAGTACCCGACAGGACTATGGCTACACCTTC. It codes for CASSTRQDYGYTF.

V usage is TRBV29-1 and J usage is TRBJ2-1; D unresolved. The V end was cut by 7 bases, the J end by 0 bases, with 10 bases between. The CDR3 extends over 13 amino acids. Germline CDR1 reads SQVTM; CDR2 reads ANQGSEA. The CDR3 protein is CSDDPSSYNEQFF. DNA of the CDR3: TGCAGCGATGATCCGAGCTCCTACAATGAGCAGTTCTTC.

This chain links TRBV7-9 with TRBJ2-1, with 12 bases matching TRBD2. This CDR3 contains 15 residues. CDR1 is SEHNR and CDR2 is FQNEAQ in the germline V gene (reference sequence). Trimming at V came to 5 bases and at J to 7 bases, leaving 6 bases not matched to a gene. The CDR3 is CASSPGLAGNNEQFF. DNA of the CDR3: TGTGCCAGCAGCCCGGGACTAGCGGGTAATAATGAGCAGTTCTTC.